This entry lists 18 T cell receptor beta chains sequenced from one sample in a study of OX40 agonist ivuxolimab in advanced cancers. The method was the immunoSEQ multiplex PCR assay. TCRdb provides this immuneACCESS table in a form limited to in-frame rearrangements. Some clones are lacking; in checked studies, under half of them reflect an unresolved V gene, and why the rest are absent is not known. This sample holds fewer than 50,000 clones; 89% were observed only once. Approximately 15% of the sample lies in the top ten. The sequences come from CD4+ or CD8+ T cells sorted from blood, collected in a trial of the OX40 agonist ivuxolimab. Source of these receptors: an adult with an advanced solid tumor such as melanoma, head and neck, liver or kidney cancer.

The rearrangement uses TRBV19 and TRBJ1-1; D is perhaps TRBD1 (5 bases). CDR1 is LNHDA, CDR2 SQIVND, per germline (reference sequence). V lost 3 bases, J lost 5 bases, and 22 bases lay in between. The CDR3 covers 17 residues. In nucleotides, the CDR3 is TGTGCCAGTAGTATTCCCCTGTCTCTAGAGGGGTTTACTGAAGCTTTCTTT. Translating it yields CASSIPLSLEGFTEAFF.

In this sample, this clone turned up a few times. The chain joins TRBV4-1 to TRBJ2-1; tentatively, D is TRBD2 (5 bases). The CDR3 length is 12 residues. Germline V gives CDR1 MGHRA, CDR2 YSYEKL. Trimming removed 4 bases from V and 10 bases from J, with 11 bases in between. CDR3 DNA: TGCGCCAGCAGCCCCGGAGGTCGCGAGCAGTTCTTC. Its protein is CASSPGGREQFF.

The chain uses TRBV27 and TRBJ1-2, with no clear D. The J call may be faulty, since TRBJ2-7 better matches the DNA end. The CDR3 contains 12 residues. The germline gives CDR1 MNHEY, CDR2 SMNVEV (reference sequence). The CDR3 DNA reads as TGTGCCAGCAGTTTTGGACCTACCCTACAGTACTTC. It translates to CASSFGPTLQYF.

This rearrangement joins TRBV19 to TRBJ2-7; tentatively, D is TRBD1 (6 bases). V was cut by 8 bases and J by 4 bases, with 30 bases left in between. The V gene's germline CDR1 is LNHDA and CDR2 SQIVND (reference sequence). The CDR3 sequence is 18 residues long. The CDR3 sequence: CASDKHAQNRDTMYEQYF. The CDR3, as DNA: TGTGCCAGTGATAAACACGCGCAAAACCGGGACACAATGTACGAGCAGTACTTC.

The rearrangement joins TRBV5-4 to TRBJ2-2; D not resolved. CDR1 and CDR2 (germline): SGHNT, YYREEE (reference sequence). Trimming left V 4 bases short and J 8 bases short, with 15 bases between. This CDR3 has 14 residues. CDR3 residues: CASSHVVGSGELFF. For the CDR3, the DNA is TGTGCCAGCAGCCACGTGGTGGGTAGTGGGGAGCTGTTTTTT. Drawing the rest from reference TRBV5-4 and TRBJ2-2, the complete variable domain is ETGVTQSPTHLIKTRGQQVTLRCSSQSGHNTVSWYQQALGQGPQFIFQYYREEENGRGNFPPRFSGLQFPNYSSELNVNALELDDSALYLCASSHVVGSGELFFGEGSRLTVL.

V usage is TRBV6-1 and J usage is TRBJ1-1; D ambiguous. With 7 bases removed from V and 0 bases from J, the gap between germline ends came to 9 bases. Per germline, CDR1 MNHNS and CDR2 SASEGT. The CDR3 is made up of 13 amino acids. CDR3 residues: CASTPGMNTEAFF. The CDR3 DNA reads as TGTGCCAGCACCCCCGGGATGAACACTGAAGCTTTCTTT.

The chain links TRBV6-5 to TRBJ2-7, with D possibly matching TRBD2 (6 bases). Germline V CDR1 and CDR2: MNHEY, SVGAGI. Trimming pared 4 bases from V and 5 bases from J, leaving 15 bases between. The length of the CDR3 is 14 residues. CDR3 DNA sequence: TGTGCCAGCAGTTCCCGACGCGGCGGGAACGAGCAGTACTTC. This encodes CASSSRRGGNEQYF.

The V and J genes are TRBV6-5 and TRBJ1-6; 8 bases fit TRBD1. This CDR3 spans 14 amino acids. V lost 5 bases, J lost 9 bases, and 6 bases stayed unmatched. From germline, CDR1 is MNHEY and CDR2 SVGAGI. The CDR3 is CASSTGTGFSPLHF. CDR3 nucleotides: TGTGCCAGCAGTACCGGGACAGGTTTTTCACCCCTCCACTTT.

This clone was seen once. This chain connects TRBV2 to TRBJ2-7, with D possibly TRBD2 on 7 matching bases. CDR3 length: 16 amino acids. Looked up from germline, CDR1 is SNHLY and CDR2 is FYNNEI. V gave up 3 bases and J gave up 6 bases, with 21 bases separating them. The CDR3 region is CASSESFGGAVGEQYF. The CDR3 bases are TGTGCCAGCAGTGAGTCCTTTGGGGGGGCGGTTGGCGAGCAGTACTTC.

V usage is TRBV19 and J usage is TRBJ2-2, with 11 nucleotides matching TRBD1. CDR1 LNHDA and CDR2 SQIVND come from the germline V gene (reference sequence). Unmatched junction bases numbered 6, after V lost 5 bases and J lost 4 bases. This CDR3 is 16 amino acids long. The CDR3 DNA reads as TGTGCCAGTAGTCCCGGACAGGGGGCAAGCACCGGGGAGCTGTTTTTT. Translation: CASSPGQGASTGELFF.

For the CDR3, the DNA is TGTGCCAGCAGTCCGGGACAGGGGTTAGGTTCACCCCTCCACTTT. This codes for CASSPGQGLGSPLHF. The chain has TRBV27 and TRBJ1-6, with 10 bases identical to TRBD1. V dropped 5 bases and J dropped 9; count of bases not matched to a gene: 7. This CDR3 has 15 residues. The germline V gene has CDR1 MNHEY and CDR2 SMNVEV (reference sequence).

V usage is TRBV27 and J usage is TRBJ2-7, with 8 bases aligning to TRBD2. The V gene end was trimmed by 6 bases and the J gene end by 4 bases; junction bases not matched to a gene: 2. From germline, CDR1 is MNHEY and CDR2 SMNVEV (reference sequence). The CDR3 length is 12 residues. The CDR3 DNA is TGTGCCAGCAGCACTAGCGGTTACGAGCAGTACTTC. This sequence encodes CASSTSGYEQYF.

The V call is TRBV6-5, the J call TRBJ1-2; 8 bases fit TRBD1. The germline V gene has CDR1 MNHEY and CDR2 SVGAGI. With 8 bases clipped from V and 7 bases from J, the junction kept 12 bases outside the gene matches. The CDR3 sequence is 14 residues long. CDR3 sequence reads: CASELGRGHGGYTF. As DNA, the CDR3 is TGTGCCAGCGAGCTCGGCAGGGGGCATGGTGGCTACACCTTC.

The chain uses TRBV4-1 and TRBJ2-7; D gene unclear. Deletions cut 1 base from V and 6 bases from J, with 13 bases between. CDR3 length equals 14 residues. Germline V gene lookup returns CDR1 MGHRA and CDR2 YSYEKL. CDR3 coding DNA: TGCGCCAGCAGCCAAGGACGTCGTCTAAGCGAGCAGTACTTC. This sequence encodes CASSQGRRLSEQYF.

DNA of the CDR3: TGTGCCAGCAGTTGGCGGCGACAGGGAGGGTACAATGAGCAGTTCTTC. Its translation is CASSWRRQGGYNEQFF. The V call is TRBV6-5, the J call TRBJ2-1, with D possibly called TRBD1 or TRBD2 (7 bases each). Germline values: CDR1 MNHEY, CDR2 SVGAGI. CDR3 length: 16 amino acids. Trimming took 4 bases from V and 4 from J, leaving 17 bases between them.

The chain carries TRBV11-2 and TRBJ1-5; tentative D call: TRBD1 (6 bases). Trimming took off 1 base at V and 3 bases at J, with 16 bases between the two ends. CDR1 and CDR2 from the germline V gene are SGHAT and FQNNGV. The CDR3 contains 17 residues. The CDR3 here is CASSLGLNRVDNQPQHF. CDR3 bases: TGTGCCAGCAGCTTAGGTTTGAACAGGGTGGACAATCAGCCCCAGCATTTT.

The V gene is TRBV25-1, the J gene TRBJ1-5, with D possibly TRBD1 on 6 matching bases. The germline CDR1 and CDR2 sequences are MGHDK and SYGVNS. There are 14 residues in the CDR3. The V end lost 2 bases, the J end lost 6 bases, and 11 bases lay between the germline ends. This CDR3 is CASSEMGAGQPQHF. CDR3 in DNA: TGTGCCAGCAGTGAAATGGGGGCCGGTCAGCCCCAGCATTTT.

This chain joins TRBV12-2 and TRBJ2-7; the tabulated D call, TRBD2, remains unverified against the DNA. TRBV12-2 corresponds to a pseudogene. This CDR3 is 15 amino acids long. The CDR3 here is CASRLYKRSSYEQYF. The CDR3 coding sequence is TGTGCAAGTCGCTTATATAAGCGGAGCTCCTACGAGCAGTACTTC.